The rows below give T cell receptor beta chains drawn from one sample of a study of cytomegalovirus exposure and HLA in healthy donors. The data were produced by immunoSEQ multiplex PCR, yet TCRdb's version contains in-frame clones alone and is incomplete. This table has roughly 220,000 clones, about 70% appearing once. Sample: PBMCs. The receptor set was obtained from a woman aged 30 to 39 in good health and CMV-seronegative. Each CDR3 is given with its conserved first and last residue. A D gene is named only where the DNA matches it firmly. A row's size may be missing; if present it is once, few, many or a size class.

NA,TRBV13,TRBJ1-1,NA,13,TGTGCCAGCAGCTTATACAGGGCGACTGAAGCTTTCTTT,CASSLYRATEAFF
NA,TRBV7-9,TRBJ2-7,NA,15,TGTGCCAGCAGCTTAGTAACCGGTCCCCCCCCCGAGCAGTACTTC,CASSLVTGPPPEQYF
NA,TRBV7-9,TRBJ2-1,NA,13,TGTGCCAGCAGCTTAGCCGGGGGAAATGAGCAGTTCTTC,CASSLAGGNEQFF
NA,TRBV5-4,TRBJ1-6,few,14,TGTGCCAGCAGCTCACAAGCAGGGAATTCACCCCTCCACTTT,CASSSQAGNSPLHF
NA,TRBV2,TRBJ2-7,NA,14,TGTGCCAGCAGTGAATCTGGGGGGATCTACGAGCAGTACTTC,CASSESGGIYEQYF
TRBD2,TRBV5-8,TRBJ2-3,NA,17,TGTGCCAGCAGCCGACAGACTAGCGGGGCTAGCACAGATACGCAGTATTTT,CASSRQTSGASTDTQYF
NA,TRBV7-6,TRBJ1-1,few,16,TGTGCCAGCAGTTCCTACTCGACAGGAATGAACACTGAAGCTTTCTTT,CASSSYSTGMNTEAFF
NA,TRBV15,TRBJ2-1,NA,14,TGTGCCACTTCAGAGTTAGAGAGTAACAATGAGCGGTTCTTC,CATSELESNNERFF
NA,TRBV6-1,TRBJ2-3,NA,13,TGTGCCAGCGGAGGGGTCCTCAGGCAGCCCCAGTATTTT,CASGGVLRQPQYF
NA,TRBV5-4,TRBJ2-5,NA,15,TGTGCCAGCGGGACTGTCGATCCGGGCCGGCAGACCCAGTACTTC,CASGTVDPGRQTQYF
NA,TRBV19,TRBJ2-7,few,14,TGTGCCAGTAGTATCCCCAACCGGGTCAACGAGCAGTACTTC,CASSIPNRVNEQYF
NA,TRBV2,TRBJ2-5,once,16,TGTGCCAGCAGTGAAGCTTTAGGGGGTACCGGGGAGACCCAGTACTTC,CASSEALGGTGETQYF
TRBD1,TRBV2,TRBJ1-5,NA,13,TGTGCCGGGAGGACAGGGAAAAGTCAGCCCCAGCATTTT,CAGRTGKSQPQHF
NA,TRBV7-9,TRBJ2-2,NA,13,TGTGCCAGCAGCTTAGTCCTCACCGGGGAGCTGTTTTTT,CASSLVLTGELFF
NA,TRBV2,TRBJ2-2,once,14,TGTGCCAGCAGACCCACAGCGAACACCGGGGAGCTGTTTTTT,CASRPTANTGELFF
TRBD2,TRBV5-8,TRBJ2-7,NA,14,TGTGCCAGCAGCCCCGGACTAGCGGGAGACGAGCAGTACTTC,CASSPGLAGDEQYF
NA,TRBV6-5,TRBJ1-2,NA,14,TGTGCCAGCACTCAGCAGGGAACCTCATATGGCTACACCTTC,CASTQQGTSYGYTF
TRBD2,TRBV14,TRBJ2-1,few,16,TGTGCCAGCAGCTCTTCAGCGGGGAGCTCCTACAATGAGCAGTTCTTC,CASSSSAGSSYNEQFF
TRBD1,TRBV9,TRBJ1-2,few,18,TGTGCCAGCAGCGCGCCCTCCCGGGACAGGGTTTCGGGAGGCGGCTACACCTTC,CASSAPSRDRVSGGGYTF
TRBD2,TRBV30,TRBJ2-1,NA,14,TGTGCCTGGAGACTAGCGGGGGCCTTCGATGAGCAGTTCTTC,CAWRLAGAFDEQFF
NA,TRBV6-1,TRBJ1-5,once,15,TGTGCCAGCAGCCCCAGGGATTTCGGCAATCAGCCCCAGCATTTT,CASSPRDFGNQPQHF
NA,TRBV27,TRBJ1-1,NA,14,TGTGCCAGCAGTTATTCACAGACGAACACTGAAGCTTTCTTT,CASSYSQTNTEAFF
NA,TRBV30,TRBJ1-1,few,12,TGTGCCTGGAGTTCACGGCAGGGGGAAGCTTTCTTT,CAWSSRQGEAFF
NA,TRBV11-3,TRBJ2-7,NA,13,TGTGCCAGCAGCTTGGGGGGCTCCTACGAGCAGTACTTC,CASSLGGSYEQYF
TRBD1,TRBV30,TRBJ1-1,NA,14,TGTGCCGGGACGGGGACAGCTTTGAACACTGAAGCTTTCTTT,CAGTGTALNTEAFF
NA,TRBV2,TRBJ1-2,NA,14,TGTGCCAGCGGAGCCAGAGAAGCGGATGATGGCTACACCTTC,CASGAREADDGYTF